The T cell receptor (beta chain) under discussion was sequenced for a study of T cells in pancreatic ductal adenocarcinoma. Findings of the study overall: Blood had more productive templates and around 8-fold more unique clonotypes than tumor. The resected pancreatic cancer cohort was biased toward the minority with early-stage disease. Tumors hold more CD45RO+ effector T cells, which may bias toward lower diversity.

Selected pancreatic ductal adenocarcinoma patients had undergone surgery without neoadjuvant therapy. Losses at the gene ends were 4 bases for V and 4 bases for J; bases not matched to a gene: 12. CDR3 size: 18 residues. Looked up from germline, CDR1 is SEHNR and CDR2 is FQNEAQ (reference sequence). Using immunoSEQ multiplex PCR, the repertoire was profiled, and TCRdb retains in-frame clones only, with some absent. The profile covers about 31,000 clones, with around 94% appearing a single time and less than 2.5% taken by the ten largest. Comments on this clone: What it recognizes is unknown.

The sequenced sample consisted of PBMCs. The clonotype was recovered from a human donor with pancreatic ductal adenocarcinoma. The V and J genes are TRBV7-9 and TRBJ2-3, with TRBD2 matching over 12 bases. The DNA for the CDR3 is TGTGCCAGCAGCTCTACTACTACGACTAGCGGGAGCCCAGATACGCAGTATTTT. This codes for CASSSTTTTSGSPDTQYF.